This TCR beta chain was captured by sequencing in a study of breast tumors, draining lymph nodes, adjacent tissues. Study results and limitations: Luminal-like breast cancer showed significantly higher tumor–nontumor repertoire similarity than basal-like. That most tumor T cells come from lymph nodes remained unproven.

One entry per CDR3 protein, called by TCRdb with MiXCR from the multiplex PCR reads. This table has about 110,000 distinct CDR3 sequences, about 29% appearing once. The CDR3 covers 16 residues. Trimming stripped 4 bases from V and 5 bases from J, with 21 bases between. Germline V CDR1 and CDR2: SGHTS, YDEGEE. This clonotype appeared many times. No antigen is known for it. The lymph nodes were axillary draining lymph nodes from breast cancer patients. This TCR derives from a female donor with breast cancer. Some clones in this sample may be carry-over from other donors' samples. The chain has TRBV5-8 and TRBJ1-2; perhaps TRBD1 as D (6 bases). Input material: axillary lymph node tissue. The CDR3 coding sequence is TGTGCCAGCAGCCCCACTGGACAGCTTGGGGGGTATGGCTACACCTTC. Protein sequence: CASSPTGQLGGYGYTF.